The entry below describes one TCR beta chain. Its cognate antigen is unknown. The data are from a study of response to subunit inactivated influenza vaccine. Study outcomes and limitations: Few new T cells, the authors suggested, are recruited by each seasonal influenza vaccination.

TCRdb itself ran the RT-PCR reads through MiXCR, one entry per CDR3 protein. In the table there are 650,000 to 850,000 distinct CDR3 sequences, roughly 13% of which are singletons. The CDR3 extends over 16 amino acids. Losses at the gene ends were 3 bases for V and 4 bases for J; bases not matched to a gene: 7. In germline, CDR1 is SGHTA, CDR2 FQGNSA. The rearrangement joins TRBV7-2 to TRBJ1-1, with TRBD1 matching 11 bases. This receptor was obtained from a man in his fifties who received an inactivated influenza vaccine. The starting material was PBMCs from blood, obtained less than 15 days before vaccination. The DNA for the CDR3 is TGTGCCAGCAGCTTTGCCGGGACAGGGGGGGGCACTGAAGCTTTCTTT. This sequence encodes CASSFAGTGGGTEAFF.